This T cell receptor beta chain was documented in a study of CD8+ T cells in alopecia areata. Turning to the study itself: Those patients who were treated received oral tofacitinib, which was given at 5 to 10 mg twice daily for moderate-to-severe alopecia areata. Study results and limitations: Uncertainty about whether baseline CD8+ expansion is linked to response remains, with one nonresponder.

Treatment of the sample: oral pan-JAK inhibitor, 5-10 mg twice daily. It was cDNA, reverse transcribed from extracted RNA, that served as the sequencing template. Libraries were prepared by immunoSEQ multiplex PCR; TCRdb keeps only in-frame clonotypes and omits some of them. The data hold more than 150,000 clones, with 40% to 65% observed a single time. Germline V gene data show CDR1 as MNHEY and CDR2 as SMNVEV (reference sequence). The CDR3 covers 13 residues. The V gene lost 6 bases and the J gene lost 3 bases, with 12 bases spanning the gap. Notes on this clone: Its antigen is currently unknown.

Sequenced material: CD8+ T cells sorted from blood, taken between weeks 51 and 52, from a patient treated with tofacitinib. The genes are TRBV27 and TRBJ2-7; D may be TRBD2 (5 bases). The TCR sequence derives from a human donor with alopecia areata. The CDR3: CASRRGIGYEQYF. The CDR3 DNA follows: TGTGCCAGCAGACGGGGAATTGGCTACGAGCAGTACTTC.